The 24 T cell receptor beta chains presented below share a single source sample, sequenced in a study of T-cell reconstitution after alpha-beta-depleted transplantation in children. Using unique molecular identifiers, the investigators prepared the TCRbeta library. Each CDR3 protein is one row after TCRdb ran MiXCR on the PCR reads. Of about 300,000 distinct CDR3 sequences listed, around 9.1% are singletons. This material consisted of PBMCs, taken before TCRalphabeta/CD19-depleted stem cell transplant. The source is a boy under two years old with acute myeloid leukemia, due to receive a stem cell transplant.

This chain links TRBV28 with TRBJ1-1; D is unresolved. The CDR3 length is 12 residues. Germline V gene data show CDR1 as MDHEN and CDR2 as SYDVKM. Trimming stripped 7 bases from V and 2 bases from J, with 8 bases between. DNA of the CDR3: TGTGCCAGCAAAGGACGCAACACTGAAGCTTTCTTT. Protein: CASKGRNTEAFF. Full variable domain (remainder filled in from reference TRBV28 and TRBJ1-1): DVKVTQSSRYLVKRTGEKVFLECVQDMDHENMFWYRQDPGLGLRLIYFSYDVKMKEKGDIPEGYSVSREKKERFSLILESASTNQTSMYLCASKGRNTEAFFGQGTRLTVV.

Worth noting for this clonotype: It may be a read error: a sequence one base away is much more abundant. V is TRBV20-1 and J is TRBJ2-7; 9 positions agree with TRBD1. Germline loops: CDR1 DFQATT, CDR2 SNEGSKA (reference sequence). The CDR3 consists of 15 residues. DNA for the CDR3: TGCAGTGCTAGAGATTCGGGACAGGGTTACTACGAGCCGTACTTC. Translating gives CSARDSGQGYYEPYF.

The table lists this clonotype with many counts. J is TRBJ2-7 and V is TRBV7-2, with 9 bases aligning to TRBD2. The CDR3 contains 16 residues. The trim removed 1 base at V and 2 bases at J, leaving 6 bases unmatched. Germline-derived CDR1 and CDR2 are SGHTA and FQGNSA. Here the CDR3 reads CASSLVGGTSPYEQYF. For the CDR3, the DNA is TGTGCCAGCAGCTTAGTAGGCGGGACTAGCCCCTACGAGCAGTACTTC.

This chain joins TRBV7-9 and TRBJ1-6; 9 positions agree with TRBD1. CDR1 SEHNR and CDR2 FQNEAQ come from the germline V gene (reference sequence). J lost 8 bases, V lost 3 bases, and 5 bases had no gene match. The CDR3 is 15 residues long. In DNA, the CDR3 is TGTGCCAGCAGCTTTACGGGACAGGGTTATTCACCCCTCCACTTT. Its protein product is CASSFTGQGYSPLHF.

The V and J genes are TRBV7-3 and TRBJ2-1, with 10 bases that match TRBD2. The ends lost 5 bases at V and 2 bases at J; junction bases unmatched: 3. The CDR3 is 15 residues long. CDR1 and CDR2 from the germline V gene are SGHTA and FQGTGA. CDR3 sequence: CASSATSGTYNEQFF. The CDR3 DNA reads as TGTGCCAGCAGCGCTACTAGCGGGACCTACAATGAGCAGTTCTTC.

This clonotype was recorded many times. CDR3 coding DNA: TGTGCCAGCAGTTTACCTGGGGACAGAAGGGAGCTGTTTTTT. Translated: CASSLPGDRRELFF. V gene TRBV28 combines with J gene TRBJ2-2; 7 bases are shared with TRBD1. Germline V gene sequence: CDR1 MDHEN, CDR2 SYDVKM. The junction had 6 bases not matched to a gene; V was cut back by 2 bases and J by 9 bases. The CDR3 runs 14 residues.

At least ten counts were recorded for this clonotype. The chain is built from TRBV11-3 and TRBJ2-3; 7 nucleotides align to TRBD1. The CDR3 has 15 amino acids. V lost 5 bases and J lost 1; bases outside the gene matches: 6. The V gene's germline CDR1 is SGHNT and CDR2 YENEEA. This CDR3 reads CASSRRQGGTDTQYF. The CDR3 DNA reads as TGTGCCAGCAGCCGACGACAGGGAGGCACAGATACGCAGTATTTT.

The chain recombines TRBV20-1 with TRBJ2-1, with 11 bases fitting TRBD1. This CDR3 region has 15 residues. Losses at the gene ends were 2 bases for V and 3 bases for J; bases not matched to a gene: 3. The V gene's germline CDR1 is DFQATT and CDR2 SNEGSKA (reference sequence). The CDR3 loop reads CSARPGTGGYNEQFF. CDR3 coding DNA: TGCAGTGCTAGACCCGGGACAGGGGGCTACAATGAGCAGTTCTTC.

Many counts were recorded for this clonotype. The rearrangement uses TRBV12-3 or TRBV12-4 and TRBJ2-1, with D perhaps matching TRBD2 (5 bases). Deletions cut 5 bases from V and 10 bases from J, with 12 bases between. This CDR3 contains 12 residues. The CDR3 DNA reads TGTGCCAGCAGTACTCGACCTAGCGAGCAGTTCTTC. This sequence encodes CASSTRPSEQFF.

The sample holds a few counts of this clonotype. The gene calls are TRBV7-8 and TRBJ2-3, with 7 bases lining up with TRBD2. Per germline, CDR1 SGHVS and CDR2 FQNEAQ. The CDR3 extends over 16 amino acids. Trimming removed 3 bases from V and 1 base from J; junction bases left unmatched: 7. The CDR3 DNA reads TGTGCCAGCAGCTTGGGACTACCTTGGGGCACAGATACGCAGTATTTT. Its translation: CASSLGLPWGTDTQYF. The full variable domain, with the rest looked up from reference TRBV7-8 and TRBJ2-3, is GAGVSQSPRYKVAKRGQDVALRCDPISGHVSLFWYQQALGQGPEFLTYFQNEAQLDKSGLPSDRFFAERPEGSVSTLKIQRTQQEDSAVYLCASSLGLPWGTDTQYFGPGTRLTVL.

This clonotype was seen repeatedly, ten times or more. The chain has TRBV28 and TRBJ2-7; tentative D call: TRBD1 (5 bases). The ends were cut back, 3 bases at V and 3 bases at J, with 12 bases in the middle. The CDR3 has 14 residues. The germline V gene has CDR1 MDHEN and CDR2 SYDVKM. DNA for the CDR3: TGTGCCAGCAGTTTTGCAGGAAGGGGCTACGAGCAGTACTTC. Its translation: CASSFAGRGYEQYF.

The chain is built from TRBV29-1 and TRBJ2-4; D may be TRBD2 (7 bases). Germline V CDR1 and CDR2: SQVTM, ANQGSEA. V was pared by 3 bases and J by 7 bases, with 13 bases between. The CDR3 is made up of 13 amino acids. CDR3 nucleotides: TGCAGCGTTGAGGATGAGGGGGGGAACATTCAGTACTTC. It encodes CSVEDEGGNIQYF.

This clonotype was seen many times. V is TRBV5-1 and J is TRBJ2-5; D is undetermined. The CDR3 extends over 13 amino acids. The ends were cut back, 0 bases at V and 3 bases at J, with 6 bases in the middle. Germline V gene data show CDR1 as SGHRS and CDR2 as YFSETQ. The CDR3: CASSLELEETQYF. CDR3 DNA: TGCGCCAGCAGCTTGGAGCTGGAAGAGACCCAGTACTTC.

This chain uses TRBV7-3 with TRBJ2-7, with D tentatively TRBD1 or TRBD2 (5 bases each). This CDR3 region has 12 residues. CDR1 is SGHTA and CDR2 is FQGTGA in the germline V gene. Trimming cost V 4 bases and J 3 bases, with 7 bases left between them. The CDR3 coding sequence is TGTGCCAGCAGCTGGGACCTCTACGAGCAGTACTTC. The encoded protein is CASSWDLYEQYF.

This clonotype was observed a handful of times. The chain joins TRBV6-1 to TRBJ2-7; D is ambiguous. CDR3 length: 14 residues. CDR1 is MNHNS, CDR2 SASEGT, per germline. Trimming removed 1 base at V and 0 bases at J, with 7 bases between. CDR3 protein: CASSEDGNSYEQYF. CDR3 nucleotide sequence: TGTGCCAGCAGTGAAGACGGCAACTCCTACGAGCAGTACTTC.

This clonotype was recorded at least ten times. This chain uses TRBV20-1 with TRBJ2-7, with TRBD2 as a possible D gene (6 bases). Trimming shortened V by 3 bases and J by 5 bases, and 11 bases separated the two germline ends. The CDR3 runs 12 residues. Per germline, CDR1 DFQATT and CDR2 SNEGSKA (reference sequence). CDR3 protein: CSARTSTDEQYF. As DNA, the CDR3 is TGCAGTGCTAGGACTAGTACCGACGAGCAGTACTTC.

The chain employs TRBV6-6 and TRBJ2-7, with D unresolved. V was cut by 5 bases and J by 1 base, with 9 bases left in between. The V gene's germline CDR1 is MNHNY and CDR2 SVGAGI (reference sequence). The CDR3 contains 13 residues. CDR3: CASSLHFSYEQYF. The CDR3 DNA reads as TGTGCCAGCAGTCTCCATTTTTCCTACGAGCAGTACTTC.

In its sample, this clonotype was seen many times. DNA for the CDR3: TGTGCCTGGAGTGGAGGGGAGCGGGAGCACTACGAGCAGTACTTC. This sequence encodes CAWSGGEREHYEQYF. The chain joins TRBV30 to TRBJ2-7; 8 nucleotides align to TRBD2. The germline V gene has CDR1 GTSNPN and CDR2 SVGIG (reference sequence). V was clipped by 1 base and J by 3 bases; unmatched bases: 8. The CDR3 sequence is 15 residues long.

This clonotype has a count of ten or more. This chain joins TRBV4-2 and TRBJ2-1, with D maybe TRBD2 (5 bases). CDR1 and CDR2 from the germline V gene are LGHNA and YNFKEQ. V was pared by 0 bases and J by 8 bases, with 17 bases between. The CDR3 is 16 residues long. The CDR3 spells CASSQESGPGRDEQFF. DNA for the CDR3: TGTGCCAGCAGCCAAGAGTCCGGACCGGGGAGAGATGAGCAGTTCTTC.

This clonotype was seen ten or more times. J is TRBJ1-4 and V is TRBV23-1, with TRBD1 matching 7 bases. TRBV23-1 is an open reading frame whose function is uncertain. CDR3 size: 18 residues. With V trimmed by 0 bases and J by 8 bases, 15 bases remained unmatched. As DNA, the CDR3 is TGCGCCAGCAGTCAATCGATCCTTGACAGGGACGGTTTGGAAAAACTGTTTTTT. Amino acid sequence: CASSQSILDRDGLEKLFF.

This clonotype showed up many times. The chain employs TRBV6-1 and TRBJ2-4; D might be TRBD1 or TRBD2, each matching 7 bases. The length of the CDR3 is 15 residues. Germline assignment: CDR1 MNHNS and CDR2 SASEGT. V was clipped by 5 bases and J by 2 bases, with 13 bases between them. CDR3 sequence: CASSPQGGTKNIQYF. The CDR3, as DNA: TGTGCCAGCAGTCCCCAGGGGGGGACCAAAAACATTCAGTACTTC.

Comments on this clonotype: A much larger clone lies a single base off, so this may be a read error. This chain joins TRBV12-3 or TRBV12-4 and TRBJ2-7, with 8 bases lining up with TRBD1. J gave up 5 bases and V 6 bases, and 9 bases lay outside the gene matches. The CDR3 is made up of 14 amino acids. The CDR3 bases are TGTGCCAGCAGGGTACAGGGGGACTCTAACGAGCAGTACTTC. Its protein is CASRVQGDSNEQYF.

This clonotype has at least ten counts. The rearrangement uses TRBV28 and TRBJ1-5; D not resolved. Trimming stripped 2 bases from V and 6 bases from J, with 5 bases between. The germline V gene has CDR1 MDHEN and CDR2 SYDVKM. This CDR3 is 12 amino acids long. CDR3 sequence reads: CASSLLLQPQHF. The CDR3 coding sequence is TGTGCCAGCAGTTTACTCCTTCAGCCCCAGCATTTT.

This chain links TRBV24-1 with TRBJ2-6; 10 bases are shared with TRBD2. Germline CDR1 reads KGHDR; CDR2 reads SFDVKD. The CDR3 covers 17 residues. The junction had 5 bases not matched to a gene; V was cut back by 3 bases and J by 4 bases. This chain's CDR3 is CATSDTLAGAGANVLTF. The CDR3 DNA sequence: TGTGCCACCAGTGATACGCTAGCGGGAGCAGGGGCCAACGTCCTGACTTTC.